This T cell receptor (beta chain) was sequenced in a study of blood T cells in healthy people across ages. Whole-study findings and limits: The fall in TCR beta diversity per million T cells was roughly linear with age.

CDR3 size: 16 residues. Every sample gave at least 5 micrograms of total RNA when it was extracted. Alongside a J-beta primer mix, a sample-barcoded 5' primer served in a second PCR lasting roughly 6 to 12 cycles. A template-switch adaptor that had 12 random nucleotides put a tag on each cDNA molecule. TCRdb used MiXCR to reprocess the 5' RACE reads, holding one entry per CDR3 protein. The sample lists about 1,500,000 distinct CDR3 sequences; approximately 42% were seen once. As concerns this clonotype: Its cognate antigen is unknown.

The specimen sequenced was blood. The rearrangement joins TRBV21-1 to TRBJ2-1; the table's TRBD2 call for D was not verified on the DNA. TRBV21-1 is reported as a pseudogene. The sequence derives from a young woman in good health. The DNA for the CDR3 is TGTGCCACCTCAGGGTGGGGGACTAGCGGGAGAAATGAGCAGTTCTTC. Its translation is CATSGWGTSGRNEQFF.